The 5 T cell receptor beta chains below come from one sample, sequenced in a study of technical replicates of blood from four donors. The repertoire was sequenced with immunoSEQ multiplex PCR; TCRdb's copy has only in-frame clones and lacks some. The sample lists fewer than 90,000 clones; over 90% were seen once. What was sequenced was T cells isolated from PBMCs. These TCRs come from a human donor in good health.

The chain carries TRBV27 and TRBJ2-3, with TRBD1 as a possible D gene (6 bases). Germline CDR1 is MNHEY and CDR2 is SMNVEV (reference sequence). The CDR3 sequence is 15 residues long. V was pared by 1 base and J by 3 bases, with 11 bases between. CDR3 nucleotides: TGTGCCAGCAGTTTATTCAGGGGCGGGACAGATACGCAGTATTTT. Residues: CASSLFRGGTDTQYF.

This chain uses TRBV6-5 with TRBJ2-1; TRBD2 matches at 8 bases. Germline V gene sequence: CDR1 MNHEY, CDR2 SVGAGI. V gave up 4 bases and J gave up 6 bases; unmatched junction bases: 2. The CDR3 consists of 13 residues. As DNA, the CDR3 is TGTGCCAGCAGTTTAGCGGGGTCCAATGAGCAGTTCTTC. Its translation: CASSLAGSNEQFF.

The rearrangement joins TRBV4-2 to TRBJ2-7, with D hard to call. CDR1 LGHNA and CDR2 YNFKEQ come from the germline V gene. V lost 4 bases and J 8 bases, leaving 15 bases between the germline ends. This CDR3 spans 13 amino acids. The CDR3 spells CASSLVSARKQYF. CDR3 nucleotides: TGTGCCAGCAGCCTAGTGTCGGCTAGGAAGCAGTACTTC.

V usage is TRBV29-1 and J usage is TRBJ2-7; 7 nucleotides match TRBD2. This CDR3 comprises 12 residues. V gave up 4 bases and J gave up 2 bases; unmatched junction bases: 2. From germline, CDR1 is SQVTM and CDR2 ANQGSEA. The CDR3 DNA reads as TGCAGCGTTGCAGCGGGGCCCTACGAGCAGTACTTC. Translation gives CSVAAGPYEQYF.

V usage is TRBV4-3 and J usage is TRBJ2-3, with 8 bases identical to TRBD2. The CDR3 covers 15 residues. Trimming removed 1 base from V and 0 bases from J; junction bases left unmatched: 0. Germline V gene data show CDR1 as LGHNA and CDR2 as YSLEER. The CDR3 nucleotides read TGCGCCAGCAGCCAAGTAGCGGGAAGCACAGATACGCAGTATTTT. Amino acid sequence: CASSQVAGSTDTQYF.